This T cell receptor beta chain was identified in a study of beta chain features in type 1 diabetes. Study conclusions and caveats: Shorter TCRB CDR3s, moderately but significantly so, marked every one of the four CD4+ subsets in Type 1 diabetes patients. Across patients, naive, central memory and Treg TCRB repertoires exhibited apparently greater similarity than was observed across healthy donors.

Expressed TCRB transcripts were sequenced after all isolated RNA was converted to cDNA. Produced via immunoSEQ multiplex PCR; TCRdb's table is partial and in-frame only. The sample lists hundreds of thousands of clones, about 14% seen once, with roughly 0.098% in the top ten. This clone was seen a few times. No antigen is known for it. Each of the CD4+ naive, central memory, regulatory and stem cell-like memory populations was sorted via CD45RO/CCR7/CD25/CD127/CD95/CD27. Trimming took 1 base from V and 8 from J, leaving 6 bases between them. The CDR3 extends over 12 amino acids. Germline V gene sequence: CDR1 LNHNV, CDR2 YYDKDF (reference sequence).

The chain recombines TRBV15 with TRBJ2-1; D remains ambiguous. Specimen: naive CD4+ T cells from blood. The TCR originated in a man aged 18 to 30 in good health. The CDR3 is CATSRAFDEQFF. CDR3 DNA sequence: TGTGCCACCAGCAGAGCTTTTGATGAGCAGTTCTTC.